A selection of T cell receptor beta chains follows, all from one sample in a study of naive and memory T cell subsets. MiXCR was run by TCRdb on the UMI-ligation and nested PCR reads, yielding one entry per CDR3 protein. Seen here are approximately 80,000 distinct CDR3 sequences, about 9.9% observed once, and the top ten hold 1.2%. Sequencing was performed on naive CD8+ T cells from blood. These TCRs come from a human donor in good health. Each CDR3 is given with its conserved first and last residue. The D gene is left open where the match is weak. Some rows mark clone size as missing; the rest say once, few, many or name a class of expanded clone.

j_gene,v_gene,d_gene,abundance,CDR3nt,CDR3aa
TRBJ2-2,TRBV28,.,.,TGTGCCAGCGGTCTACTAAACTCAGCGAACACCGGGGAGCTGTTTTTT,CASGLLNSANTGELFF
TRBJ1-1,TRBV12-3/TRBV12-4,.,many,TGTGCCAGCAGTACTGACAGCCCCACTGAAGCTTTCTTT,CASSTDSPTEAFF
TRBJ2-1,TRBV29-1,TRBD1,many,TGCAGCGTTGAGCCGGGACAGGGGAAGGACTACAATGAGCAGTTCTTC,CSVEPGQGKDYNEQFF
TRBJ1-5,TRBV4-2,.,many,TGTGCCAGCAGCCAGATGACAGGCGCAGATCAGCCCCAGCATTTT,CASSQMTGADQPQHF
TRBJ2-7,TRBV29-1,.,few,TGCAGCGTCGGGACGACAGTGGATTACGAGCAGTACTTC,CSVGTTVDYEQYF
TRBJ2-7,TRBV29-1,.,many,TGCAGCGTTGAAGCGGAGAACTCCTACGAGCAGTACTTC,CSVEAENSYEQYF
TRBJ2-7,TRBV12-3/TRBV12-4,.,many,TGTGCCAGCAGCCCCGACATCGATTTGATGTCCGAGCAGTACTTC,CASSPDIDLMSEQYF
TRBJ2-2,TRBV28,TRBD1,.,TGTGCCAGCAGTCAGTTTCAGGGGGCCGGGGAGCTGTTTTTT,CASSQFQGAGELFF
TRBJ2-5,TRBV6-5,TRBD2,many,TGTGCCAGCAAATTAGCGGGAGAGATACAAGAGACCCAGTACTTC,CASKLAGEIQETQYF
TRBJ1-2,TRBV12-3/TRBV12-4,.,.,TGTGCCAGCAGTTTAAACGGTAATGGCTACACCTTC,CASSLNGNGYTF
TRBJ2-5,TRBV18,TRBD1,.,TGTGCCAGCTCACCGGGCGGGACAGGGGGAGAGACCCAGTACTTC,CASSPGGTGGETQYF
TRBJ2-7,TRBV19,.,.,TGTGCCAGTAGCCCGACGGTCGCCAAGGGGTACGAGCAGTACTTC,CASSPTVAKGYEQYF
TRBJ2-7,TRBV7-2,TRBD2,.,TGTGCCAGCAGCTTTCGGGGGAGGGCCCACGAGCAGTACTTC,CASSFRGRAHEQYF
TRBJ2-2,TRBV30,.,few,TGTGCCTGGACAGGGGTGAACACCGGGGAGCTGTTTTTT,CAWTGVNTGELFF
TRBJ2-5,TRBV4-1,.,many,TGCGCCAGCAGCCAAGCTACCTCTACGGAGACCCAGTACTTC,CASSQATSTETQYF
TRBJ2-7,TRBV18,.,many,TGTGCCAGCTCACCACCAGGGGCCACCTACGAGCAGTACTTC,CASSPPGATYEQYF
TRBJ1-1,TRBV19,TRBD1,many,TGTGCCAGTAGTACCGGGACAGGGAACACTGAAGCTTTCTTT,CASSTGTGNTEAFF
TRBJ2-7,TRBV7-9,TRBD2,.,TGTGCCAGCAGCCCTCTAGCGGGATCCTACGAGCAGTACTTC,CASSPLAGSYEQYF
TRBJ1-5,TRBV21-1,.,.,TGTGCCAGCAGCGCCTCCTTTAGCAATCAGCCCCAGCATTTT,CASSASFSNQPQHF
TRBJ2-2,TRBV13,.,few,TGTGCCAGCAGCTCGGGACACACCGGGGAGCTGTTTTTT,CASSSGHTGELFF
TRBJ2-3,TRBV12-3/TRBV12-4,.,few,TGTGCCAGCAGCCTGGGGGTCGGGGCAGGGGATACGCAGTATTTT,CASSLGVGAGDTQYF
TRBJ1-4,TRBV6-1,.,.,TGTGCCAGCAGTTACAACAGCGCCATGGGTGAAAAACTGTTTTTT,CASSYNSAMGEKLFF
TRBJ2-3,TRBV27,TRBD2,many,TGTGCCAGCAGTAATAGCCCTAGCGGGGTCACAGATACGCAGTATTTT,CASSNSPSGVTDTQYF
TRBJ2-7,TRBV30,.,.,TGTGCCTGGACTAACGACGGTTACGAGCAGTACTTC,CAWTNDGYEQYF
TRBJ1-1,TRBV4-3,TRBD1,.,TGCGCCAGCAGCCAGACAGGGATGACTGAAGCTTTCTTT,CASSQTGMTEAFF